This passage covers 32 T cell receptor beta chains from one sample sequenced in a study of blood T cell repertoires in COVID-19. Using immunoSEQ multiplex PCR, the repertoire was profiled, and TCRdb retains in-frame clones only, with some absent. The sample shows 220,000 or so clones, approximately 83% of them seen only once. What was sequenced was peripheral blood. All receptors derive from a woman aged 30 to 39 who had recovered from COVID-19.

This sequence joins TRBV7-6 and TRBJ2-3; D may be TRBD1 (5 bases). This CDR3 contains 16 residues. The germline CDR1 and CDR2 sequences are SGHVS and FNYEAQ. Deletions cut 1 base from V and 4 bases from J, with 15 bases between. Here the CDR3 DNA reads TGTGCCAGCAGCTTAGTGGAACCCTCAGGGCCAGATACGCAGTATTTT. As protein: CASSLVEPSGPDTQYF.

The gene calls are TRBV12-3 or TRBV12-4 and TRBJ1-1; D is ambiguous. The V and J ends lost 2 bases and 6 bases respectively, with 7 bases between them. The CDR3 has 12 amino acids. CDR3 residues: CASSLSLAEAFF. Written as DNA, the CDR3 is TGTGCCAGCAGTTTAAGTTTAGCTGAAGCTTTCTTT.

The chain employs TRBV6-1 and TRBJ2-7; TRBD2 might be the D (7 bases). V lost 3 bases and J lost 5, with 17 bases in between. CDR3 length equals 15 residues. The germline gives CDR1 MNHNS, CDR2 SASEGT. The DNA of the CDR3 is TGTGCCAGCAGTGACGGGAAAGGCGGGGGCGACGAGCAGTACTTC. Its translation is CASSDGKGGGDEQYF.

V is TRBV12-3 or TRBV12-4 and J is TRBJ1-4; D perhaps matches TRBD1 (5 bases). The CDR3 consists of 13 residues. Trimming shortened V by 4 bases and J by 8 bases, and 11 bases separated the two germline ends. The CDR3 reads CASSSRAGEKLFF. CDR3 sequence (DNA): TGTGCCAGCAGTTCCAGGGCAGGGGAAAAACTGTTTTTT.

CDR3 loop: CASGLLRAGDEQFF. The CDR3 DNA follows: TGTGCTAGTGGTTTGCTACGGGCAGGGGACGAGCAGTTCTTC. The rearrangement uses TRBV12-5 and TRBJ2-1; maybe TRBD1 (6 bases). The CDR3 sequence is 14 residues long. The germline V gene encodes CDR1 LGHNT and CDR2 FRNRAP. The ends were cut back, 2 bases at V and 10 bases at J, with 15 bases in the middle.

The CDR3 loop is CATSGQGGEQYF. The DNA for the CDR3 is TGTGCCACCAGTGGACAGGGGGGGGAGCAGTACTTC. This chain uses TRBV24-1 with TRBJ2-7, with 9 bases fitting TRBD1. The CDR3 has 12 residues. Germline trimming cut 5 bases from V and 7 bases from J; bases unmatched to any gene: 2. CDR1 and CDR2 (germline): KGHDR, SFDVKD.

The rearrangement joins TRBV30 to TRBJ2-1; perhaps TRBD2 as D (5 bases). Germline V CDR1 and CDR2: GTSNPN, SVGIG (reference sequence). The V and J ends lost 5 bases and 3 bases respectively, with 14 bases between them. The CDR3 covers 14 residues. The CDR3 is CAWAPGSSYNEQFF. For the CDR3, the DNA is TGTGCCTGGGCGCCTGGGAGCAGCTACAATGAGCAGTTCTTC.

The chain is built from TRBV6-5 and TRBJ2-7; a weak D match, TRBD1 (5 bases). V lost 2 bases to trimming and J lost 4 bases, with 12 bases between them. The germline CDR1 and CDR2 sequences are MNHEY and SVGAGI. This CDR3 region has 14 residues. CDR3 DNA sequence: TGTGCCAGCAGTTACGGGGCCAGAAGGTACGAGCAGTACTTC. It yields the protein CASSYGARRYEQYF.

The chain couples TRBV7-6 to TRBJ2-3; a possible D gene is TRBD1 (5 bases). Germline lookup yields CDR1 SGHVS and CDR2 FNYEAQ. The CDR3 covers 15 residues. Trimming stripped 6 bases from V and 1 base from J, with 14 bases between. The CDR3, as DNA: TGTGCCAGCAGAACCTCTGGGGCGGGCACAGATACGCAGTATTTT. As protein: CASRTSGAGTDTQYF. Based on the CDR3 plus reference TRBV7-6 and TRBJ2-3, the full variable domain is GAGVSQSPRYKVTKRGQDVALRCDPISGHVSLYWYRQALGQGPEFLTYFNYEAQQDKSGLPNDRFSAERPEGSISTLTIQRTEQRDSAMYRCASRTSGAGTDTQYFGPGTRLTVL.

The V and J genes are TRBV29-1 and TRBJ2-4; tentatively, D is TRBD1 (7 bases). Trimming left V 2 bases short and J 0 bases short, with 11 bases between. Germline lookup yields CDR1 SQVTM and CDR2 ANQGSEA. The CDR3 spans 15 residues. The CDR3: CSVERGTEAKNIQYF. In nucleotides, the CDR3 is TGCAGCGTTGAACGCGGGACAGAAGCCAAAAACATTCAGTACTTC.

This sequence joins TRBV6-2 or TRBV6-3 and TRBJ2-7; 8 nucleotides line up with TRBD1. The V and J ends lost 2 bases and 2 bases, in that order; junction bases with no gene match: 5. Germline V CDR1 and CDR2: MNHEY, SVGEGT. The CDR3 length is 15 residues. CDR3: CASSYGIRGPYEQYF. In nucleotides, the CDR3 is TGTGCCAGCAGTTACGGGATCAGGGGGCCCTACGAGCAGTACTTC.

V is TRBV18 and J is TRBJ2-3; 12 bases line up with TRBD2. CDR1 KGHSH and CDR2 LQKENI come from the germline V gene. Trimming at V came to 3 bases and at J to 3 bases, leaving 4 bases not matched to a gene. The length of the CDR3 is 16 residues. The CDR3 coding sequence is TGTGCCAGCTCACCCCCTGGACTAGCGGGGACAGATACGCAGTATTTT. Translation: CASSPPGLAGTDTQYF.

This rearrangement joins TRBV7-3 to TRBJ2-2; D gene unclear. This CDR3 has 13 residues. Germline lookup yields CDR1 SGHTA and CDR2 FQGTGA. The ends were cut back, 6 bases at V and 8 bases at J, with 13 bases in the middle. CDR3 nucleotide sequence: TGTGCCAGCAGTTTTACCACCCAGGGGGAGCTGTTTTTT. Encoded protein: CASSFTTQGELFF.

V and J are TRBV19 and TRBJ2-3, with D maybe TRBD2 (6 bases). Trimming removed 0 bases from V and 10 bases from J, with 20 bases in between. Germline V gene data show CDR1 as LNHDA and CDR2 as SQIVND (reference sequence). This CDR3 region has 16 residues. CDR3 coding DNA: TGTGCCAGTAGTATAGACGGGGGATCCTCGTCGAGGGCGCAGTATTTT. It is translated as CASSIDGGSSSRAQYF.

This clone was counted only a few times. The chain joins TRBV5-1 to TRBJ2-1; perhaps TRBD2 as D (6 bases). The germline gives CDR1 SGHRS, CDR2 YFSETQ. This CDR3 has 15 residues. V shed 0 bases and J shed 3 bases, with 10 bases lying between them. Here the CDR3 DNA reads TGCGCCAGCAGCTTGGAACTAGCTCTCTACAATGAGCAGTTCTTC. Protein product: CASSLELALYNEQFF.

The chain has TRBV30 and TRBJ1-2; tentatively, D is TRBD1 (6 bases). The ends were cut back, 2 bases at V and 7 bases at J, with 14 bases in the middle. Germline loops: CDR1 GTSNPN, CDR2 SVGIG (reference sequence). The CDR3 runs 13 residues. The CDR3 region is CAWSTIRGGGYTF. Written as DNA, the CDR3 is TGTGCCTGGAGTACTATTAGGGGGGGTGGCTACACCTTC.

This rearrangement joins TRBV5-4 to TRBJ2-5, with 12 bases fitting TRBD2. The trim removed 3 bases at V and 4 bases at J, leaving 4 bases unmatched. The CDR3 length is 15 residues. The germline V gene has CDR1 SGHNT and CDR2 YYREEE (reference sequence). CDR3 DNA: TGTGCCAGCAGCTCGAGACTAGCGGGAGCAGAGACCCAGTACTTC. Its protein is CASSSRLAGAETQYF.

The rearrangement joins TRBV5-1 to TRBJ2-5; TRBD2 agrees at 14 bases. The CDR3 is 15 amino acids. CDR1 and CDR2 from the germline V gene are SGHRS and YFSETQ. The V segment lost 4 bases and the J segment 5 bases; nucleotides outside the gene matches: 4. The CDR3 protein is CASSPGLAGDETQYF. The DNA of the CDR3 is TGCGCCAGCAGCCCGGGACTAGCGGGAGATGAGACCCAGTACTTC.

The J gene is TRBJ2-3, the V gene TRBV27; possible D gene TRBD2, 5 bases. Germline V gene lookup returns CDR1 MNHEY and CDR2 SMNVEV (reference sequence). Deletions cut 5 bases from V and 5 bases from J, with 5 bases between. The length of the CDR3 is 11 residues. The CDR3 bases are TGTGCCAGCAGTCGGGGAGATACGCAGTATTTT. Translating gives CASSRGDTQYF.

This clone was counted a few times. V gene TRBV28 combines with J gene TRBJ1-2, with TRBD1 as a possible D gene (6 bases). Between the trimmed V and J ends, which lost 6 bases and 0 bases, there was a span of 11 bases. The CDR3 contains 14 residues. From germline, CDR1 is MDHEN and CDR2 SYDVKM. The CDR3 DNA follows: TGTGCCAGCAGCACCTACAGGGCTAACTATGGCTACACCTTC. As protein: CASSTYRANYGYTF.

The chain employs TRBV7-2 and TRBJ2-7; tentatively, D is TRBD2 (6 bases). CDR1 SGHTA and CDR2 FQGNSA come from the germline V gene. With 6 bases removed from V and 6 bases from J, the gap between germline ends came to 24 bases. The CDR3 extends over 16 amino acids. CDR3 region: CASSLRAAGGVREQYF. The CDR3 coding sequence is TGTGCCAGCAGTCTCAGGGCGGCAGGCGGGGTTCGCGAGCAGTACTTC. Full variable domain (outside the CDR3, taken from reference TRBV7-2 and TRBJ2-7): GAGVSQSPSNKVTEKGKDVELRCDPISGHTALYWYRQSLGQGLEFLIYFQGNSAPDKSGLPSDRFSAERTGGSVSTLTIQRTQQEDSAVYLCASSLRAAGGVREQYFGPGTRLTVT.

This sequence joins TRBV7-9 and TRBJ1-2; D is possibly TRBD1 (5 bases). Germline V gives CDR1 SEHNR, CDR2 FQNEAQ (reference sequence). The length of the CDR3 is 17 residues. V lost 4 bases, J lost 0 bases, and 18 bases lay in between. The CDR3 DNA follows: TGTGCCAGCAGCTCGAGACAGAGCCTACTTCCTAACTATGGCTACACCTTC. Protein product: CASSSRQSLLPNYGYTF.

The V gene is TRBV4-2, the J gene TRBJ2-3; TRBD2 matches at 12 bases. V dropped 5 bases and J dropped 4; count of bases not matched to a gene: 7. The CDR3 consists of 16 residues. Germline CDR1 LGHNA, CDR2 YNFKEQ. The CDR3 bases are TGTGCCAGCAGCGGGGCGACTAGCGGGAGTGCAGATACGCAGTATTTT. Its protein product is CASSGATSGSADTQYF.

The chain joins TRBV6-1 to TRBJ2-3; 9 nucleotides line up with TRBD1. The CDR3 totals 16 residues. The V gene end was trimmed by 2 bases and the J gene end by 1 base; junction bases not matched to a gene: 4. CDR1 is MNHNS, CDR2 SASEGT, per germline. The CDR3 here is CASSEPTGGGTDTQYF. The CDR3 DNA sequence: TGTGCCAGCAGTGAACCCACAGGGGGCGGCACAGATACGCAGTATTTT.

The chain couples TRBV2 to TRBJ1-1; TRBD1 might be the D (5 bases). CDR3 length: 14 residues. V was trimmed by 2 bases and J by 0 bases, leaving 7 bases between them. In germline, CDR1 is SNHLY, CDR2 FYNNEI. As DNA, the CDR3 is TGTGCCAGCAGTGAACGACAGTTGAACACTGAAGCTTTCTTT. This translates into CASSERQLNTEAFF.

This clone was picked up one time. CDR3 protein: CASSESASNEKLFF. CDR3 DNA: TGCGCCAGCAGTGAGAGCGCCTCTAATGAAAAACTGTTTTTT. The rearrangement joins TRBV10-1 to TRBJ1-4, with D uncertain. Looked up from germline, CDR1 is WNHNN and CDR2 is SYGVQD (reference sequence). The CDR3 covers 14 residues. V was clipped by 2 bases and J by 3 bases, with 7 bases between them.

The chain carries TRBV30 and TRBJ2-7, with D maybe TRBD1 (6 bases). CDR1 and CDR2 from the germline V gene are GTSNPN and SVGIG (reference sequence). Trimming removed 4 bases from V and 3 bases from J, with 16 bases in between. The CDR3 length is 14 residues. The CDR3 nucleotides read TGTGCCTGGACTACAGGGTCCTCCCGCTACGAGCAGTACTTC. Translated: CAWTTGSSRYEQYF.

J is TRBJ2-5 and V is TRBV5-1, with a weak D call TRBD2 (5 bases). In germline, CDR1 is SGHRS, CDR2 YFSETQ. The V and J ends lost 1 base and 1 base respectively, with 8 bases between them. The CDR3 is made up of 14 amino acids. CDR3 nucleotide sequence: TGCGCCAGCAGCTTGAGCGGTCGCCAAGAGACCCAGTACTTC. Protein sequence: CASSLSGRQETQYF.

V is TRBV19 and J is TRBJ1-3; the match to TRBD1 covers 12 bases. Germline V gene sequence: CDR1 LNHDA, CDR2 SQIVND (reference sequence). V lost 5 bases to trimming and J lost 2 bases; unmatched junction nucleotides: 4. The CDR3 covers 16 residues. Here the CDR3 DNA reads TGTGCCAGTAGTGGGGGACAGGGGGCGACTGGAAACACCATATATTTT. As protein: CASSGGQGATGNTIYF.

This clone was seen only once. Other DNA sequences of this sample code for an identical CDR3. This chain joins TRBV4-2 and TRBJ2-7, with 8 bases fitting TRBD2. Germline V lookup: CDR1 LGHNA, CDR2 YNFKEQ. The CDR3 is 15 amino acids. V was clipped by 1 base and J by 3 bases; unmatched bases: 5. CDR3: CASSQGTSSSYEQYF. CDR3 bases: TGTGCCAGCAGCCAAGGGACTAGCTCAAGCTACGAGCAGTACTTC.

On this clone: A read error likely explains this, since a far larger clone differs by one base. The rearrangement links TRBV6-5 to TRBJ1-5; 7 bases agree with TRBD1. This CDR3 is 15 amino acids long. Germline loops: CDR1 MNHEY, CDR2 SVGAGI. The V gene end was trimmed by 6 bases and the J gene end by 0 bases; junction bases not matched to a gene: 5. The CDR3 nucleotides are TGTGCCAGCAGCTTCGGACAGGTTAGCAATCAGCCCCAGCATTTT. It yields the protein CASSFGQVSNQPQHF.

The V gene is TRBV12-5, the J gene TRBJ2-3; a weak D match, TRBD1 (5 bases). This CDR3 region has 14 residues. CDR1 LGHNT and CDR2 FRNRAP come from the germline V gene. V was clipped by 1 base and J by 6 bases, with 11 bases between them. The CDR3 bases are TGTGCTAGTGGTTTGGCAGGGCAGGAGGATACGCAGTATTTT. Its protein product is CASGLAGQEDTQYF.